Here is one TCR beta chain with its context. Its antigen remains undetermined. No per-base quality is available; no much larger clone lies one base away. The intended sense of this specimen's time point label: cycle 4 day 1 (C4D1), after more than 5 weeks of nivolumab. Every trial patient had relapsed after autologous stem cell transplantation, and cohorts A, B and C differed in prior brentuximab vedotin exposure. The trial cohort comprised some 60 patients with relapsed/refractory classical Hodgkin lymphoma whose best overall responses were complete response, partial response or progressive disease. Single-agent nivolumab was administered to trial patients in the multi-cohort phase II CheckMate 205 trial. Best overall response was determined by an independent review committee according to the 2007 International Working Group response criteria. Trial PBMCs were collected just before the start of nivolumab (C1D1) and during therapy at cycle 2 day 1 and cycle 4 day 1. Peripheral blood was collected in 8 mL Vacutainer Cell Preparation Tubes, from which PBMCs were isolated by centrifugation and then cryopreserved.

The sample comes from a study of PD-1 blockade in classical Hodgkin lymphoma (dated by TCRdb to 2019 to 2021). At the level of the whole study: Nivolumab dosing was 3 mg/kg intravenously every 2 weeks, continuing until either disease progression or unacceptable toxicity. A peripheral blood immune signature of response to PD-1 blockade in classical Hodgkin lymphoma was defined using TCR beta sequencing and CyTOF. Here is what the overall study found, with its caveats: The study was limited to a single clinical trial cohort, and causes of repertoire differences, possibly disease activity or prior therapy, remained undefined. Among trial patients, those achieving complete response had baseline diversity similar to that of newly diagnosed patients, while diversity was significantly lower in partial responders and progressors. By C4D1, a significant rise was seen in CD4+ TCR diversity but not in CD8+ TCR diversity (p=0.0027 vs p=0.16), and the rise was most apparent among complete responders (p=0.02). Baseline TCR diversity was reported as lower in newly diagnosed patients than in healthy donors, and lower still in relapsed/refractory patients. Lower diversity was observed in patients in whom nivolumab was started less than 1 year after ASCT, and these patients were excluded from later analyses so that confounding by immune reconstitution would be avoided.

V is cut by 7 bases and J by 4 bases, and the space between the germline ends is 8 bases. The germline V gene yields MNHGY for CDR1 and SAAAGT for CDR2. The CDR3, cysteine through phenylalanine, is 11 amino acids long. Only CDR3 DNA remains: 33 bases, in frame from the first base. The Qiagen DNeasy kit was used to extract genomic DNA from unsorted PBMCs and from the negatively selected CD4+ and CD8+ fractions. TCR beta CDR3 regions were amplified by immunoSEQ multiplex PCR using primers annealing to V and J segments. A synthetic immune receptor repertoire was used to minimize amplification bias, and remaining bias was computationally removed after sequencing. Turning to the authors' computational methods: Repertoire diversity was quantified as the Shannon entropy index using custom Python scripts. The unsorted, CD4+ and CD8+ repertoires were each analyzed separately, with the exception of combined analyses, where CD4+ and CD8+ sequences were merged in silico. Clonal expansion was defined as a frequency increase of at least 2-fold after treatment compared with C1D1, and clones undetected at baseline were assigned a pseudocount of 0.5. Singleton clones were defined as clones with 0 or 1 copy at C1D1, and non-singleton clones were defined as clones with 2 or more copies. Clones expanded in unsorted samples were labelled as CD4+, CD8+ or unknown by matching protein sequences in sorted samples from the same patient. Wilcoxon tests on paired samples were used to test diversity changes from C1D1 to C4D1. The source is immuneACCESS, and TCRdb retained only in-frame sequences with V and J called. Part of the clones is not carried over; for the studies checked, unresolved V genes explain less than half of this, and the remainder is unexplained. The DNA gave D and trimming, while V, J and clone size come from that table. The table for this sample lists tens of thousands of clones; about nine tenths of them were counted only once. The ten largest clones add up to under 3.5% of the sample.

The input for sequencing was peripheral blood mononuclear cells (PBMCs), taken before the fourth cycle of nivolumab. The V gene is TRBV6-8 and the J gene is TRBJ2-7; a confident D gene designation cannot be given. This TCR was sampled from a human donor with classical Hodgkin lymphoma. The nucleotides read TGTGCCAGCACAGCACCATACGAGCAGTACTTC. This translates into CASTAPYEQYF.